A single T cell receptor (beta chain) is shown here with its context. The antigen is undetermined. Clones were read by immunoSEQ multiplex PCR, and TCRdb kept only the in-frame ones, dropping some. The table lists about 93,000 clones, approximately 90% of them singletons, with roughly 2.7% in the top ten. Between the trimmed V and J ends, which lost 8 bases and 5 bases, there was a span of 12 bases. Germline-derived CDR1 and CDR2 are MGHDK and SYGVNS. This CDR3 is built from 12 residues. This entry belongs to a study of T cell responses to AZD1222 COVID-19 vaccine. Findings and caveats of the study: Donors in the cohort were predominantly white British and more often female, and clonal diversity was possibly underestimated. Sampling that yielded the repertoires occurred only after the peak T cell response.

The study pooled second doses at about 4 or about 12 weeks. The V gene is TRBV25-1, the J gene TRBJ2-5; D possibly corresponds to TRBD2 (5 bases). The sample in question was peripheral blood, obtained 28 days after the second AZD1222 dose. This clonotype was obtained from an adult who received the AZD1222 COVID-19 vaccine. The CDR3 bases are TGTGCCAGCTCACCGGGGATCGAGACCCAGTACTTC. It yields the protein CASSPGIETQYF.